This T cell receptor (beta chain) was sequenced for a study of blood T cell repertoires in COVID-19. Germline V gene data show CDR1 as MNHEY and CDR2 as SMNVEV (reference sequence). Trimming pared 3 bases from V and 3 bases from J, leaving 11 bases between. The CDR3 is 15 amino acids. Clones were sequenced by immunoSEQ multiplex PCR, and TCRdb holds only the in-frame ones, with some missing. The data hold under 300,000 clones, with approximately 86% observed a single time. Allocation to cohorts depended on clinical history reported by the participants. The clonotype originates from a woman between 40 and 50 years old with acute COVID-19. The J gene is TRBJ2-2, the V gene TRBV27; maybe TRBD1 (6 bases). The sample taken for sequencing was PBMCs or T cells enriched from blood (not recorded which). Written as DNA, the CDR3 is TGTGCCAGCAGTTTTTCCAGGGGAGACACCGGGGAGCTGTTTTTT. Translated: CASSFSRGDTGELFF.